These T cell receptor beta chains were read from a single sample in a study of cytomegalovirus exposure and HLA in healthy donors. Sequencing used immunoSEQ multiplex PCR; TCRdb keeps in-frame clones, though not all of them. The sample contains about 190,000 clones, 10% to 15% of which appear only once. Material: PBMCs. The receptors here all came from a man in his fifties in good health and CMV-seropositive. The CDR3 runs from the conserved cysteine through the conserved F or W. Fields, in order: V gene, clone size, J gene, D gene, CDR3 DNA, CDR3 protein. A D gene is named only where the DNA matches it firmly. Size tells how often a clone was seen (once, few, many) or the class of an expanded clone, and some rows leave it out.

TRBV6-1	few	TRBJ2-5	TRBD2	TGTGCCAGCAGTGAAGCGCTTCTGTCGGCTAGCGGGGGGGCGGGAGAGACCCAGTACTTC	CASSEALLSASGGAGETQYF
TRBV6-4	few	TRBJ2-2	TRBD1	TGTGCCAGCAGTGACGGACAGGGTGACACCGGGGAGCTGTTTTTT	CASSDGQGDTGELFF
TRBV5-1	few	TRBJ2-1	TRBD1	TGCGCCAGCAGCAAGGGGACAGGGGTGGTTGATGAGCAGTTCTTC	CASSKGTGVVDEQFF
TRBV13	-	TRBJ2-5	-	TGTGCCAGCAGCTTCTCAGGGCCTCAAGAGACCCAGTACTTC	CASSFSGPQETQYF
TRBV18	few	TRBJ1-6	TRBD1	TGTGCCAGCTCACCCCCTAACAGGGGGCGAAATTCACCCCTCCACTTT	CASSPPNRGRNSPLHF
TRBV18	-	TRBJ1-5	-	TGTGCCAGCTCACCGAGAAGGGAGGCCCAGCCCCAGCATTTT	CASSPRREAQPQHF
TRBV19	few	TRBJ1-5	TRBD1	TGTGCCAGTAGGCAAGACAGGGATGTGAATCAGCCCCAGCATTTT	CASRQDRDVNQPQHF
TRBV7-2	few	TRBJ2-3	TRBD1	TGTGCCAGCAGCTTGTACAGGGGTTCAGATACGCAGTATTTT	CASSLYRGSDTQYF
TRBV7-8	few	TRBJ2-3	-	TGTGCCAGCAGCCCGGACAGACGGGATACGCAGTATTTT	CASSPDRRDTQYF
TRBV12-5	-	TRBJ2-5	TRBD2	TGTGCTAGTGGTTTAGTCTCGGGACTAAGGGAGGAGACCCAGTACTTC	CASGLVSGLREETQYF
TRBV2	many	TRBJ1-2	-	TGTGCCAGCAGTGAGTACAGCTTTAACTATGGCTACACCTTC	CASSEYSFNYGYTF
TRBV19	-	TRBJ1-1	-	TGTGCCAGCGTGACGAACGGACAGCTGAACACTGAAGCTTTCTTT	CASVTNGQLNTEAFF
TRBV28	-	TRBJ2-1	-	TGTGCCAGCAGCTATAAGGGGGAAAGCTCCTACAATGAGCAGTTCTTC	CASSYKGESSYNEQFF
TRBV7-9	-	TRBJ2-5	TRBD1	TGTGCCAGCAGGCCTCCGGGACAGGGATTCGAGACCCAGTACTTC	CASRPPGQGFETQYF
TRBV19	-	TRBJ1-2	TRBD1	TGTGCCAGTAGTTCCCCGAGGACAGGGGAAACCTATGGCTACACCTTC	CASSSPRTGETYGYTF
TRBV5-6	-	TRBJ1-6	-	TGTGCCAGCAGCCTCCCGGGGGAATCCTATAATTCACCCCTCCACTTT	CASSLPGESYNSPLHF
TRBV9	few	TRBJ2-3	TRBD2	TGTGCCAGCAGCGTAGTAGCGGGGGTTAGCACAGATACGCAGTATTTT	CASSVVAGVSTDTQYF
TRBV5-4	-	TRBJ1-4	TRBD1	TGTGCCAGCAGCTCCCACAGGGGGACGAATGAAAAACTGTTTTTT	CASSSHRGTNEKLFF
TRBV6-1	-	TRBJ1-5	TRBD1	TGTGCCAGCAGGACTACAGGGGAGCAGCCCCAGCATTTT	CASRTTGEQPQHF
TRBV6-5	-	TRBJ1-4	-	TGTGCCAGCAGTTACTCGGGACACCAGAATGAAAAACTGTTTTTT	CASSYSGHQNEKLFF
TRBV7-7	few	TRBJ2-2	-	TGTGCTAGCAGCCTAGGACACCGGAACACCGGGGAGCTGTTTTTT	CASSLGHRNTGELFF
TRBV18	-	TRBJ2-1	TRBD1	TGTGCCAGCTCCGGGCCCGGACAGGGCTACAATGAGCAGTTCTTC	CASSGPGQGYNEQFF